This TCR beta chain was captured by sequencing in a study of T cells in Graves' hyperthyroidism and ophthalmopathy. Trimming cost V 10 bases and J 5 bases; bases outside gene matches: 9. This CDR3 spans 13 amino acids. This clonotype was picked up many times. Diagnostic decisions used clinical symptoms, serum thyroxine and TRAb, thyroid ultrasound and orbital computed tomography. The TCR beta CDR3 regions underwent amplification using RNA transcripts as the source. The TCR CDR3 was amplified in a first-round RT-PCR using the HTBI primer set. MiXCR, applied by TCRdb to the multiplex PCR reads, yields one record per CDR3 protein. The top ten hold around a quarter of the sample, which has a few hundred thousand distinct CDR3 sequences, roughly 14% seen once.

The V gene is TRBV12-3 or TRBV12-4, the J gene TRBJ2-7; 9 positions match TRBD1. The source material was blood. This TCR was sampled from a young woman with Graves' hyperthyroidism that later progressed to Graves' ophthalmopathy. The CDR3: CAIRGQGTHEQYF. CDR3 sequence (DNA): TGTGCCATTAGAGGACAGGGGACTCACGAGCAGTACTTC.